This TCR beta chain derives from a study of blood T cells in healthy people across ages. Next came a second PCR, run for about 6 to 11 cycles, which used a sample-barcoded 5' primer along with a J-beta primer mix. Each CDR3 protein is one row after TCRdb ran MiXCR on the 5' RACE reads. The sample lists around 780,000 distinct CDR3 sequences, 25% to 30% occurring once. This CDR3 has 16 amino acids. Germline V gene lookup returns CDR1 SGHRS and CDR2 YFSETQ. The count of this clonotype is one. One junction end disagrees with the germline gene, perhaps due to a read error. The same data also went into a second study, on T cells of mothers and their children.

The sequencing input was blood. The V gene is TRBV5-1, the J gene TRBJ2-3; 8 bases agree with TRBD1. The clonotype originates from a boy between 5 and 17 years old in good health. This chain's CDR3 is CANSPRPGGSTDTQYF. CDR3 bases: TGCGCCAACAGCCCAAGACCAGGGGGCTCTACAGATACGCAGTATTTT.